This T cell receptor beta chain was identified during a study of a mutant IDH1 vaccine in newly diagnosed glioma. Study-wide context: Vaccination was launched 4-6 weeks after radiotherapy alone, or with temozolomide cycles. Patients under treatment included approximately 60% males and approximately 40% females and had a mean age of about 37 years. Most had both radiotherapy and temozolomide beforehand; others had only one.

Regarding the study as a whole: Apparently, pseudoprogression bore no relation to changes among the top peripheral T cell clonotypes.

As concerns this clone: Its antigen is not identified.

The CDR3 is made up of 13 amino acids. J was trimmed by 7 bases and V by 1 base; bases with no gene match: 3. Germline loops: CDR1 GTSNPN, CDR2 SVGIG (reference sequence). Time point defined: week 11, during vaccination. Each vaccine dose was 300 ug of mutant IDH1 20-mer peptide, with topical imiquimod. The assay was immunoSEQ multiplex PCR, and TCRdb's table has in-frame clones only and misses some. Found here are some 60,000 clones, 80% of them singletons; the top ten hold approximately 6%. Sequencing used PBMCs, obtained from a glioma patient whose treatment included an IDH1 peptide vaccine. The chain combines TRBV30 with TRBJ2-2, with 7 bases fitting TRBD1. The TCR was taken from a man between 45 and 60 years old with glioma. The chain's CDR3 is CAWSDRGGGELFF. The CDR3 region has the DNA TGTGCCTGGAGTGACAGGGGTGGCGGGGAGCTGTTTTTT.